The rows below give T cell receptor beta chains drawn from one sample of a study of Tregs in tolerant kidney transplant recipients. Here immunoSEQ multiplex PCR was the method, and the copy in TCRdb shows in-frame clones only, minus some. This sample has 90,000 to 150,000 clones, with about 91% found just once. Sequencing was carried out using CD4+ T cells from blood. All receptors derive from a human donor in good health. Each CDR3 is given with its conserved first and last residue. Fields, in order: D gene, J gene, clone size, CDR3 length, V gene, CDR3 DNA, CDR3 protein. A D gene is named only where the DNA matches it firmly. For some rows the clone size is stated as once, few or many, or as a class when expanded; others skip it.

>-|TRBJ2-5|-|13|TRBV12-5
TGTGCTAGTGGCCAACAGGGATCCGAGACCCAGTACTTC
CASGQQGSETQYF
>-|TRBJ1-1|-|17|TRBV11-2
TGTGCCAGCAGCTTAGCCTTCAGGGGCCGCGTGGACACTGAAGCTTTCTTT
CASSLAFRGRVDTEAFF
>-|TRBJ2-1|-|16|TRBV10-3
TGTGCCATCCAGGGGGGAACACTACCCCCATACAATGAGCAGTTCTTC
CAIQGGTLPPYNEQFF
>-|TRBJ1-1|-|14|TRBV2
TGTGCCAGCAGGTCCCGGGGGGCTATTACTGAAGCTTTCTTT
CASRSRGAITEAFF
>TRBD1|TRBJ1-1|-|14|TRBV11-2
TGTGCCAGCAGCCCCCGGACAGGGAGCACTGAAGCTTTCTTT
CASSPRTGSTEAFF
>-|TRBJ1-1|-|16|TRBV23-1
TGCGCCAGCAGTCAATCGAAGAGGGGGTTGAACACTGAAGCTTTCTTT
CASSQSKRGLNTEAFF
>TRBD1|TRBJ2-1|-|16|TRBV5-4
TGTGCCAGCAGCTCAGTTACAGGGGGCGCGTACAATGAGCAGTTCTTC
CASSSVTGGAYNEQFF
>-|TRBJ1-2|-|14|TRBV27
TGTGCCAGCAGTTTAGGGCCCTGGCTCTATGGCTACACCTTC
CASSLGPWLYGYTF
>-|TRBJ2-7|-|11|TRBV20-1
TGCAGTGCTAGACGGGCACACGAGCAGTACTTC
CSARRAHEQYF
>-|TRBJ2-7|-|14|TRBV5-1
TGCGCCAGCAGCTTTTATGGGGCCTCCTACGAGCAGTACTTC
CASSFYGASYEQYF
>-|TRBJ1-5|-|15|TRBV11-2
TGTGCCAGCAGCTTAGGAACAGGATCCCATCAGCCCCAGCATTTT
CASSLGTGSHQPQHF
>-|TRBJ1-2|-|18|TRBV27
TGTGCCAGCAGTCTGACGGGGGGCAGGCCCTTATTAGTCTATGGCTACACCTTC
CASSLTGGRPLLVYGYTF
>-|TRBJ2-3|-|14|TRBV5-1
TGCGCCAGCAGCTTGTCCAGCCGCCCAGATACGCAGTATTTT
CASSLSSRPDTQYF
>-|TRBJ2-3|-|16|TRBV9
TGTGCCAGCAGCGTATTTTCGGCCCTTTCTGCAGATACGCAGTATTTT
CASSVFSALSADTQYF
>-|TRBJ1-6|once|13|TRBV5-4
TGTGCCAGCAGCTTGGATGTAAGCTCACCCCTCCACTTT
CASSLDVSSPLHF
>-|TRBJ2-7|-|11|TRBV14
TGTGCCAGCAGCCTCGACTACGAGCAGTACTTC
CASSLDYEQYF
>-|TRBJ2-1|few|14|TRBV27
TGTGCCAGCAGTGGGTCCCGCCGTGACAATGAGCAGTTCTTC
CASSGSRRDNEQFF
>-|TRBJ1-2|-|14|TRBV7-9
TGTGCCAGCAGCTTAGTTGTCAGTTCCTATGGCTACACCTTC
CASSLVVSSYGYTF
>-|TRBJ1-1|-|15|TRBV12-5
TGTGCTAGTGGTTTGAGGGCAGTGAGGAACACTGAAGCTTTCTTT
CASGLRAVRNTEAFF
>TRBD1|TRBJ1-2|-|16|TRBV7-8
TGTGCCAGCAGCTTAGCGGACAGGGGACAGGGTGGCGGCTACACCTTC
CASSLADRGQGGGYTF
>-|TRBJ1-2|-|15|TRBV14
TGTGCCAGCAGCCAGAGTAACATCGGCCTAGGAGGCTACACCTTC
CASSQSNIGLGGYTF
>-|TRBJ2-7|few|16|TRBV27
TGTGCCAGCAGTCGCTCCTTCCGAAGGAGCTCCTACGAGCAGTACTTC
CASSRSFRRSSYEQYF
>-|TRBJ1-3|once|16|TRBV30
TGTGCCTGGAGTGCCCCTTGGGTTAATGACGGAAACACCATATATTTT
CAWSAPWVNDGNTIYF
>-|TRBJ2-2|once|15|TRBV5-4
TGTGCCAGCAGCGGGGGGATCAGGGCCACCGGGGAGCTGTTTTTT
CASSGGIRATGELFF
>-|TRBJ2-1|-|10|TRBV20-1
TGCAGTGCTGGGGACTCGGAGCAGTTCTTC
CSAGDSEQFF
>-|TRBJ2-3|-|16|TRBV5-1
TGCGCCAGCAGCTTGGAGGGTCTAACTAGCACAGATACGCAGTATTTT
CASSLEGLTSTDTQYF
>-|TRBJ2-7|-|15|TRBV11-2
TGTGCCAGCAGCCCTGAGGGGTGGAGAGGTTACGAGCAGTACTTC
CASSPEGWRGYEQYF
>TRBD1|TRBJ2-7|-|19|TRBV9
TGTGCCAGCAGCCGAGATTCTTATTCCCGGGACAGCGGACCCTACGAGCAGTACTTC
CASSRDSYSRDSGPYEQYF
>TRBD1|TRBJ2-1|-|15|TRBV19
TGTGCCAGTAGAAGGAGGCAGGGGGCCGCCAATGAGCAGTTCTTC
CASRRRQGAANEQFF
>TRBD1|TRBJ1-2|-|13|TRBV5-4
TGTGCCAGCAACCTGGACAGGGCCTATGGCTACACCTTC
CASNLDRAYGYTF
>-|TRBJ1-6|-|14|TRBV10-3
TGTGCCATCAGTGACCGGGCCAAGAATTCACCCCTCCACTTT
CAISDRAKNSPLHF
>-|TRBJ2-7|-|13|TRBV2
TGTGCCAGTAGCCCGGGGTTCTCCTACGAGCAGTACTTC
CASSPGFSYEQYF
>TRBD1|TRBJ2-4|-|16|TRBV5-1
TGCGCCAGCAGCGGGACAGGGGGCGGGATCAAAAACATTCAGTACTTC
CASSGTGGGIKNIQYF
>TRBD1|TRBJ2-4|-|12|TRBV5-6
TGTGCCAGCAGCTTGGGCACAGGGGTTTCGCACTTC
CASSLGTGVSHF
>TRBD2|TRBJ2-3|-|15|TRBV30
TGTGCCTGGAGTTATAGCGGGGGGACCACAGATACGCAGTATTTT
CAWSYSGGTTDTQYF
>TRBD2|TRBJ2-7|-|16|TRBV18
TGTGCCAGCTCACCAGACCTAGCGGGAGGGCAGAGCGAGCAGTACTTC
CASSPDLAGGQSEQYF
>-|TRBJ1-6|-|15|TRBV27
TGTGCCAGCAGTTTATCTGGACCATATAATTCACCCCTCCACTTT
CASSLSGPYNSPLHF
>TRBD2|TRBJ2-1|-|16|TRBV13
TGTGCCAGCAGTACCCTTTGGGGGAGGGATTACAATGAGCAGTTCTTC
CASSTLWGRDYNEQFF
>-|TRBJ1-2|-|13|TRBV30
TGTGCCCGTACGGACAATCCCGGCGGTGGCTACACCTTC
CARTDNPGGGYTF
>-|TRBJ2-2|-|13|TRBV5-4
TGTGCCAGCAGCCGGGGTGGCACCGGGGAGCTGTTTTTT
CASSRGGTGELFF
>TRBD2|TRBJ2-7|-|15|TRBV4-1
TGCGCCAGCAGCCTCCGGGAGGTGAGCTCCTACGAGCAGTACTTC
CASSLREVSSYEQYF
>-|TRBJ2-3|-|15|TRBV6-5
TGTGCCAGCAGCGACACTACAGGGAGCACAGATACGCAGTATTTT
CASSDTTGSTDTQYF
>-|TRBJ1-1|-|15|TRBV5-1
TGCGCCAGCAGCTTGGTACCGGGGCCAGAAGCTGAAGCTTTCTTT
CASSLVPGPEAEAFF
>TRBD2|TRBJ2-2|-|15|TRBV27
TGTGCCAGCAGATGGGGGGGGGTGGACACCGGGGAGCTGTTTTTT
CASRWGGVDTGELFF
>-|TRBJ1-1|-|16|TRBV7-3
TGTGCCAGCAGCTTAAGGGGCGGCTCTCTGAACACTGAAGCTTTCTTT
CASSLRGGSLNTEAFF
>-|TRBJ2-1|-|15|TRBV7-9
TGTGCCAGCAGCTTATTTGCGGGCTCTTACAATGAGCAGTTCTTC
CASSLFAGSYNEQFF
>-|TRBJ1-4|-|13|TRBV7-9
TGTGCCAGCAACGTACAGGTTAATGAAAAACTGTTTTTT
CASNVQVNEKLFF
>-|TRBJ1-1|-|13|TRBV30
TGTGCCTGGGGGGGCTGGATGAACACTGAAGCTTTCTTT
CAWGGWMNTEAFF
>-|TRBJ2-4|-|16|TRBV5-6
TGTGCCAGCAGCTTCTTGTCGGGTAGGGCCAAAAACATTCAGTACTTC
CASSFLSGRAKNIQYF
>-|TRBJ1-1|-|14|TRBV30
TGTGCCTGGAGTGTGGCTTCTCCCCCCACTGAAGCTTTCTTT
CAWSVASPPTEAFF
>-|TRBJ2-3|-|15|TRBV29-1
TGCAGCGTTGAGTCTGGGGCGGTAGCCACAGATACGCAGTATTTT
CSVESGAVATDTQYF
>TRBD1|TRBJ2-6|-|22|TRBV27
TGTGCCAGCAGACCCCTCCCCCTCACAGGGGACGTTAGGGTCCCTGGGGCCAACGTCCTGACTTTC
CASRPLPLTGDVRVPGANVLTF
>-|TRBJ2-5|-|15|TRBV5-1
TGCGCCAGCAGCCCACCAGTTGGGGGACAAGAGACCCAGTACTTC
CASSPPVGGQETQYF
>-|TRBJ1-5|-|14|TRBV19
TGTGCCAGTAGGGACAGCTATCGCAATCAGCCCCAGCATTTT
CASRDSYRNQPQHF
>TRBD1|TRBJ1-1|-|14|TRBV5-1
TGCGCCAGCAGCCCTGACAGGGGGAACACTGAAGCTTTCTTT
CASSPDRGNTEAFF
>-|TRBJ1-1|-|17|TRBV5-1
TGCGCCAGCAGCTTGATACCCGGGGCAGAGAGAAACACTGAAGCTTTCTTT
CASSLIPGAERNTEAFF
>-|TRBJ1-2|-|15|TRBV11-2
TGTGCCAGCAGCTTAAGGGGGGGCAGGCCCTATGGCTACACCTTC
CASSLRGGRPYGYTF
>-|TRBJ1-3|-|15|TRBV7-9
TGTGCCAGCAGCTCGACGCTTATCTCTGGAAACACCATATATTTT
CASSSTLISGNTIYF
>-|TRBJ2-7|-|11|TRBV6-5
TGTGCCAGCAGAAGTAGATACGAGCAGTACTTC
CASRSRYEQYF